This TCR beta chain was sequenced for a study of shared clonotypes between healthy human individuals. The authors divided CD4+ cells into CD45RA+ naive and CD45RA-negative memory subsets. About this clone itself: What it binds is not known. A read error may produce the germline difference seen at one junction end.

Sequencing was performed with immunoSEQ multiplex PCR; in TCRdb, only in-frame clones are kept and a portion is missing. The repertoire consists of around 2,000,000 clones, with 85% to 95% occurring once and the leading ten covering approximately 0.13%. The CDR3 sequence is 15 residues long. Germline V gene lookup returns CDR1 SSHAT and CDR2 FNYEAQ (reference sequence). Study-wide results and limits: Four donors shared around 5.1% of their naive CD4 clonotypes. Blood was the only sampled material, and tissue repertoires likely differ. Relative to their counterparts shared across all four donors, non-shared clonotypes exhibited diminished generation probabilities.

The J gene is TRBJ2-5, the V gene TRBV7-7; 10 nucleotides agree with TRBD2. The clonotype originates from a man between 18 and 35 years old in good health. The specimen sequenced was naive CD4+ T cells sorted from blood. Specified subset: CD45RA+ positively selected. CDR3 nucleotide sequence: TGTGCTAGCAGCCCGTCTAGCGGGAGTAGGGAGACCCAGTACTTC. This gives the protein CASSPSSGSRETQYF.